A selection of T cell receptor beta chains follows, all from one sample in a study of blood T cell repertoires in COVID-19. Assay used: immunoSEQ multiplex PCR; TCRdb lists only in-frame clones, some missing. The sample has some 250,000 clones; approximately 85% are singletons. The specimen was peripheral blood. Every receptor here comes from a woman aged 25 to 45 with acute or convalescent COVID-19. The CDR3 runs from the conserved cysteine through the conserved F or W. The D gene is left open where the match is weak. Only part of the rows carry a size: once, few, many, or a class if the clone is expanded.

CDR3 DNA: TGTGCGCTACTAGCGGGAGACTACGAGCAGTACTTC
CDR3 protein: CALLAGDYEQYF
clone size: -
D gene: TRBD2
V gene: TRBV10-3
J gene: TRBJ2-7

CDR3 DNA: TGTGCCAGCAGGTCCGGGCTGGGGGCCGAAGGCTACACCTTC
CDR3 protein: CASRSGLGAEGYTF
clone size: -
D gene: -
V gene: TRBV6-5
J gene: TRBJ1-2

CDR3 DNA: TGTGCCAGCAGCGGGGGACTTTTAACCCCCTACGAGCAGTACTTC
CDR3 protein: CASSGGLLTPYEQYF
clone size: -
D gene: -
V gene: TRBV5-4
J gene: TRBJ2-7

CDR3 DNA: TGTGCCAGCAGCTTAGATTTGAGGGAGACCCAGTACTTC
CDR3 protein: CASSLDLRETQYF
clone size: -
D gene: -
V gene: TRBV7-2
J gene: TRBJ2-5

CDR3 DNA: TGTGCCAGCAGCCCATACTTGGGACTAGCGGGAGGTGAGCAGTACTTC
CDR3 protein: CASSPYLGLAGGEQYF
clone size: -
D gene: TRBD2
V gene: TRBV7-2
J gene: TRBJ2-7

CDR3 DNA: TGCAGCGGTAGAACCTACAATGAGCAGTTCTTC
CDR3 protein: CSGRTYNEQFF
clone size: few
D gene: -
V gene: TRBV29-1
J gene: TRBJ2-1

CDR3 DNA: TGTGCCAGCAGCTTGGTTTGGCCAGAAACTAATGAAAAACTGTTTTTT
CDR3 protein: CASSLVWPETNEKLFF
clone size: -
D gene: -
V gene: TRBV5-5
J gene: TRBJ1-4

CDR3 DNA: TGTGCCAGCAGGCGACAGGGCTGGGATGGCTACACCTTC
CDR3 protein: CASRRQGWDGYTF
clone size: -
D gene: TRBD1
V gene: TRBV6-5
J gene: TRBJ1-2

CDR3 DNA: TGTGCCAGTAGTATAGTCGGCGGTGAGGCAATAGCTAACTATGGCTACACCTTC
CDR3 protein: CASSIVGGEAIANYGYTF
clone size: -
D gene: -
V gene: TRBV19
J gene: TRBJ1-2

CDR3 DNA: TGTGCCAGCAGCCTGGCACAGTTAGAGACCCAGTACTTC
CDR3 protein: CASSLAQLETQYF
clone size: -
D gene: -
V gene: TRBV12-3/TRBV12-4
J gene: TRBJ2-5

CDR3 DNA: TGTGCCAGCAGCCCAGGGCTAAGGGGCGGCGAAAAACTGTTTTTT
CDR3 protein: CASSPGLRGGEKLFF
clone size: -
D gene: -
V gene: TRBV7-2
J gene: TRBJ1-4

CDR3 DNA: TGTGCCAGCAGCTCGGGACAATATGGCTACACCTTC
CDR3 protein: CASSSGQYGYTF
clone size: -
D gene: -
V gene: TRBV7-2
J gene: TRBJ1-2

CDR3 DNA: TGCGCCAGCAGCCTGATTCGGACTAGCGGGAGGGCCGGCAATGAGCAGTTCTTC
CDR3 protein: CASSLIRTSGRAGNEQFF
clone size: -
D gene: TRBD2
V gene: TRBV4-1
J gene: TRBJ2-1

CDR3 DNA: TGCGCCAGCAGCCAAGAAGCTAGCGGGAGAATCGGGCAAGAGACCCAGTACTTC
CDR3 protein: CASSQEASGRIGQETQYF
clone size: -
D gene: TRBD2
V gene: TRBV4-3
J gene: TRBJ2-5

CDR3 DNA: TGTGCCAGCAGCGTGGGCGGGAGGTCGGATACGCAGTATTTT
CDR3 protein: CASSVGGRSDTQYF
clone size: once
D gene: TRBD2
V gene: TRBV9
J gene: TRBJ2-3

CDR3 DNA: TGTGCCAGCAGCGCACAGGGAGATGGAAACACCATATATTTT
CDR3 protein: CASSAQGDGNTIYF
clone size: -
D gene: -
V gene: TRBV7-2
J gene: TRBJ1-3

CDR3 DNA: TGTGCCAGCAGCAGGGGACTAGGTAACACCGGGGAGCTGTTTTTT
CDR3 protein: CASSRGLGNTGELFF
clone size: -
D gene: TRBD2
V gene: TRBV7-2
J gene: TRBJ2-2

CDR3 DNA: TGTGCCAGCAGCGAACGACTAGTTGGGCGCTACAATGAGCAGTTCTTC
CDR3 protein: CASSERLVGRYNEQFF
clone size: -
D gene: -
V gene: TRBV7-2
J gene: TRBJ2-1

CDR3 DNA: TGTGCCAGCAGCTTAGGGCTAGCGGGAGTTGAGACCCAGTACTTC
CDR3 protein: CASSLGLAGVETQYF
clone size: -
D gene: TRBD2
V gene: TRBV13
J gene: TRBJ2-5

CDR3 DNA: TGTGCCAGCACAACTAGCGGGAGTTTAAATGAGCAGTTCTTC
CDR3 protein: CASTTSGSLNEQFF
clone size: -
D gene: TRBD2
V gene: TRBV18
J gene: TRBJ2-1

CDR3 DNA: TGTGCCAGCAGCCCGGAGGTTGTGAGATCCTATGGCTACACCTTC
CDR3 protein: CASSPEVVRSYGYTF
clone size: -
D gene: -
V gene: TRBV5-4
J gene: TRBJ1-2

CDR3 DNA: TGTGCCAGCAGCGTCCGGTCGGGGAGGAATTCACCCCTCCACTTT
CDR3 protein: CASSVRSGRNSPLHF
clone size: -
D gene: -
V gene: TRBV9
J gene: TRBJ1-6

CDR3 DNA: TGCGCCAGCAGCTCAATACAGGGGACTGAAGCTTTCTTT
CDR3 protein: CASSSIQGTEAFF
clone size: -
D gene: TRBD1
V gene: TRBV5-1
J gene: TRBJ1-1

CDR3 DNA: TGTGCCAGTAGTACCCTCGGGACAGGGACAAGTCAGCCCCAGCATTTT
CDR3 protein: CASSTLGTGTSQPQHF
clone size: -
D gene: TRBD1
V gene: TRBV19
J gene: TRBJ1-5

CDR3 DNA: TGTGCCAGCAATGGGCTCTCTGGAAACACCATATATTTT
CDR3 protein: CASNGLSGNTIYF
clone size: -
D gene: -
V gene: TRBV7-9
J gene: TRBJ1-3

CDR3 DNA: TGTGCCACCAGTGTTAGGCTAGCGGGAGGCGAGACCCAGTACTTC
CDR3 protein: CATSVRLAGGETQYF
clone size: -
D gene: TRBD2
V gene: TRBV24-1
J gene: TRBJ2-5

CDR3 DNA: TGTGCCAGCAGCCGGACTGGAGGGGTAACTGAAGCTTTCTTT
CDR3 protein: CASSRTGGVTEAFF
clone size: -
D gene: -
V gene: TRBV6-5
J gene: TRBJ1-1

CDR3 DNA: TGTGCCAGCAGGGCCAGGGGCTCGAACACCATATATTTT
CDR3 protein: CASRARGSNTIYF
clone size: -
D gene: -
V gene: TRBV5-8
J gene: TRBJ1-3

CDR3 DNA: TGCGCCAGCAGCCGCTGGGCAGGTACCCAAGTTGCAACTAATGAAAAACTGTTTTTT
CDR3 protein: CASSRWAGTQVATNEKLFF
clone size: -
D gene: -
V gene: TRBV5-1
J gene: TRBJ1-4

CDR3 DNA: TGTGCCAGCAGTCCTGAGGAGCGGGGCATCAATGAGCAGTTCTTC
CDR3 protein: CASSPEERGINEQFF
clone size: -
D gene: TRBD2
V gene: TRBV6-5
J gene: TRBJ2-1

CDR3 DNA: TGTGCCAGCAGCCCTGGGACAGGGTTTAAGGAGGACTATGGCTACACCTTC
CDR3 protein: CASSPGTGFKEDYGYTF
clone size: -
D gene: TRBD1
V gene: TRBV11-3
J gene: TRBJ1-2

CDR3 DNA: TGTGCCTGGGACCCAGGGACTTCCATCCACGAGCAGTACTTC
CDR3 protein: CAWDPGTSIHEQYF
clone size: -
D gene: -
V gene: TRBV30
J gene: TRBJ2-7

CDR3 DNA: TGTGCCAGCAGTTTATCAGGGGTCAATCAGCCCCAGCATTTT
CDR3 protein: CASSLSGVNQPQHF
clone size: -
D gene: -
V gene: TRBV27
J gene: TRBJ1-5

CDR3 DNA: TGCGCCAGCAGCTTGGCCCCGGTTAAAATTGAGACCCAGTACTTC
CDR3 protein: CASSLAPVKIETQYF
clone size: once
D gene: -
V gene: TRBV5-1
J gene: TRBJ2-5

CDR3 DNA: TGTGCCACCAGCAGAGGATTCGCGGAGCAAGAGACCCAGTACTTC
CDR3 protein: CATSRGFAEQETQYF
clone size: -
D gene: -
V gene: TRBV15
J gene: TRBJ2-5

CDR3 DNA: TGTGCCAGCAGCTCTGTTCTCGGGGGACAGGGGAAGACCCAGTACTTC
CDR3 protein: CASSSVLGGQGKTQYF
clone size: -
D gene: TRBD1
V gene: TRBV5-6
J gene: TRBJ2-5